Shown below are 16 T cell receptor beta chains from a single sample sequenced in a study of CD8 T cells in ankylosing spondylitis. TCRdb ran MiXCR on the 5' RACE reads and lists one entry per CDR3 protein. The sample lists 240,000 or so distinct CDR3 sequences; roughly a tenth were seen once. Material: blood, either unsorted or a sorted T cell fraction (not recorded which). Receptors were obtained from a male donor with ankylosing spondylitis or in good health (not recorded which).

There are many counts of this clonotype. The genes are TRBV12-3 or TRBV12-4 and TRBJ2-1, with 10 bases identical to TRBD2. V gave up 8 bases and J gave up 8 bases; unmatched junction bases: 9. The CDR3 has 14 amino acids. The CDR3 reads CASGPSGGVYEQFF. In nucleotides, the CDR3 is TGTGCCAGCGGACCTAGCGGGGGAGTCTATGAGCAGTTCTTC.

This clonotype was counted many times. V usage is TRBV20-1 and J usage is TRBJ2-3, with D perhaps matching TRBD1 or TRBD2 (5 bases each). Trimming cost V 6 bases and J 5 bases, with 24 bases left between them. The germline CDR1 and CDR2 sequences are DFQATT and SNEGSKA (reference sequence). The CDR3 loop spans 16 amino acids. CDR3 bases: TGCAGTGCCCCGAACTGGCTGAGGGGAGACCTAGATACGCAGTATTTT. This sequence encodes CSAPNWLRGDLDTQYF.

There are many counts of this clonotype. V gene TRBV12-3 or TRBV12-4 combines with J gene TRBJ2-1; 12 bases fit TRBD2. The ends lost 6 bases at V and 6 bases at J; junction bases unmatched: 9. The length of the CDR3 is 16 residues. The CDR3, as DNA: TGTGCCAGCAGCTGGACTAGCGGGACAGGATCCAATGAGCAGTTCTTC. Translation: CASSWTSGTGSNEQFF.

There are many counts of this clonotype. V is TRBV2 and J is TRBJ2-3; a weak D match, TRBD1 (7 bases). The V end lost 8 bases, the J end lost 0 bases, and 15 bases lay between the germline ends. The CDR3 has 15 amino acids. From germline, CDR1 is SNHLY and CDR2 FYNNEI. CDR3 sequence (DNA): TGTGCCAGCCGACCGACAGGGACTAGCACAGATACGCAGTATTTT. Amino acid sequence: CASRPTGTSTDTQYF. Combining the CDR3 with reference TRBV2 and TRBJ2-3 gives the whole variable domain EPEVTQTPSHQVTQMGQEVILRCVPISNHLYFYWYRQILGQKVEFLVSFYNNEISEKSEIFDDQFSVERPDGSNFTLKIRSTKLEDSAMYFCASRPTGTSTDTQYFGPGTRLTVL.

This clonotype was seen ten or more times. V and J are TRBV27 and TRBJ1-1; D remains unclear. This CDR3 region has 14 residues. Trimming shortened V by 4 bases and J by 2 bases, and 11 bases separated the two germline ends. The V gene's germline CDR1 is MNHEY and CDR2 SMNVEV (reference sequence). CDR3 protein: CASSSPILNTEAFF. As DNA, the CDR3 is TGTGCCAGCAGTTCCCCAATACTTAACACTGAAGCTTTCTTT.

The table lists this clonotype with many counts. The chain uses TRBV5-5 and TRBJ2-7; D is unresolved. The length of the CDR3 is 14 residues. The V gene's germline CDR1 is SGHKS and CDR2 YYEKEE (reference sequence). V lost 4 bases and J 3 bases, leaving 14 bases between the germline ends. CDR3 sequence: CASSVASGLYEQYF. In DNA form, the CDR3 reads TGTGCCAGCAGCGTTGCCTCTGGGCTCTACGAGCAGTACTTC.

This chain joins TRBV3-1 and TRBJ1-2; tentatively, D is TRBD1 (5 bases). Deletions cut 3 bases from V and 7 bases from J, with 15 bases between. This CDR3 has 14 amino acids. Looked up from germline, CDR1 is LGHDT and CDR2 is YNNKEL (reference sequence). The DNA of the CDR3 is TGTGCCAGCAGCCATAACCGAGGGGCAGGTGGCTACACCTTC. It codes for CASSHNRGAGGYTF.

The CDR3 DNA is TGTGCCAGCGGATCGTTGGGATACACCGGGGAGCTGTTTTTT. Residues: CASGSLGYTGELFF. This rearrangement joins TRBV2 to TRBJ2-2; D uncertain. The V gene lost 8 bases and the J gene lost 3 bases, with 13 bases spanning the gap. The CDR3 runs to 14 residues. Germline loops: CDR1 SNHLY, CDR2 FYNNEI.

There are many counts of this clonotype. The CDR3 DNA sequence: TGCAGTGCTTCCCTCGGACCTAATAGGTACGAGCAGTACTTC. This encodes CSASLGPNRYEQYF. The V gene is TRBV20-1, the J gene TRBJ2-7, with D unresolved. This CDR3 spans 14 amino acids. With 5 bases removed from V and 4 bases from J, the gap between germline ends came to 18 bases. The V gene's germline CDR1 is DFQATT and CDR2 SNEGSKA (reference sequence).

The chain joins TRBV30 to TRBJ2-4; D unresolved. The CDR3 runs to 11 residues. The ends were cut back, 2 bases at V and 11 bases at J, with 10 bases in the middle. Germline CDR1 GTSNPN, CDR2 SVGIG (reference sequence). Here the CDR3 reads CAWSSEGLQYF. In DNA form, the CDR3 reads TGTGCCTGGAGTTCCGAAGGGCTTCAGTACTTC.

This clonotype was recorded many times. The V and J genes are TRBV15 and TRBJ2-3; no clear D gene. The germline V gene has CDR1 LNHNV and CDR2 YYDKDF (reference sequence). The CDR3 has 14 amino acids. The V gene lost 0 bases and the J gene lost 3 bases, with 7 bases spanning the gap. In nucleotides, the CDR3 is TGTGCCACCAGCAGAGATACGTCGACAGATACGCAGTATTTT. It encodes CATSRDTSTDTQYF.

This clonotype was detected ten times or more. The genes are TRBV5-1 and TRBJ2-3, with D possibly matching TRBD2 (6 bases). Germline V gives CDR1 SGHRS, CDR2 YFSETQ. V lost 1 base and J 5 bases, leaving 14 bases between the germline ends. The CDR3 runs to 15 residues. This CDR3 reads CASSLRGTAQDTQYF. For the CDR3, the DNA is TGCGCCAGCAGCTTGCGGGGGACCGCTCAAGATACGCAGTATTTT.

This clonotype was picked up many times. The chain carries TRBV20-1 and TRBJ2-3, with D perhaps TRBD2 (6 bases). The CDR3 has 12 amino acids. Germline V gives CDR1 DFQATT, CDR2 SNEGSKA (reference sequence). With 4 bases removed from V and 4 bases from J, the gap between germline ends came to 9 bases. The CDR3 coding sequence is TGCAGTGCTAAGGGAGGAGCAGATACGCAGTATTTT. It encodes CSAKGGADTQYF.

This clonotype was observed many times. The rearrangement links TRBV7-9 to TRBJ2-3; 12 nucleotides match TRBD2. Germline V gives CDR1 SEHNR, CDR2 FQNEAQ (reference sequence). Trimming at V came to 2 bases and at J to 3 bases, leaving 3 bases not matched to a gene. This CDR3 spans 16 amino acids. The CDR3 coding sequence is TGTGCCAGCAGCTTACTCACTAGCGGGAGGACAGATACGCAGTATTTT. Its translation: CASSLLTSGRTDTQYF.

This clonotype was seen repeatedly, ten times or more. The chain employs TRBV6-1 and TRBJ2-5; tentative D call: TRBD2 (6 bases). CDR1 MNHNS and CDR2 SASEGT come from the germline V gene. The CDR3 spans 13 residues. Deletions cut 7 bases from V and 8 bases from J, with 17 bases between. The CDR3 bases are TGTGCCAGCACCCGGGACTCCGAAAGTACCCAGTACTTC. Protein sequence: CASTRDSESTQYF.

The chain carries TRBV2 and TRBJ2-1; the D gene could be TRBD1 or TRBD2 (5 bases each). V gave up 6 bases and J gave up 6 bases, with 24 bases separating them. The CDR3 consists of 17 residues. In germline, CDR1 is SNHLY, CDR2 FYNNEI. Here the CDR3 reads CASRDRHRTLGVNEQFF. The CDR3 DNA reads as TGTGCCAGCAGAGATCGACACAGGACGTTGGGGGTCAATGAGCAGTTCTTC. Based on the CDR3 plus reference TRBV2 and TRBJ2-1, the full variable domain is EPEVTQTPSHQVTQMGQEVILRCVPISNHLYFYWYRQILGQKVEFLVSFYNNEISEKSEIFDDQFSVERPDGSNFTLKIRSTKLEDSAMYFCASRDRHRTLGVNEQFFGPGTRLTVL.